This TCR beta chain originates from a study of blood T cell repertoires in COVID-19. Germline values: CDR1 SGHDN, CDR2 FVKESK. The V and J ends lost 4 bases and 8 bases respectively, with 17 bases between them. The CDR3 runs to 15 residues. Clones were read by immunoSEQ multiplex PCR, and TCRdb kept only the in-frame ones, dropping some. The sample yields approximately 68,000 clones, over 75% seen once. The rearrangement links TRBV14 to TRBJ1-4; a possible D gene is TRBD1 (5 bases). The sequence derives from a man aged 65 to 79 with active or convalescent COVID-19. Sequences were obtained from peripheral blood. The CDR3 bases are TGTGCCAGCAGCCCCCCAGGGACTACGCGGGAAAAACTGTTTTTT. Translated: CASSPPGTTREKLFF.